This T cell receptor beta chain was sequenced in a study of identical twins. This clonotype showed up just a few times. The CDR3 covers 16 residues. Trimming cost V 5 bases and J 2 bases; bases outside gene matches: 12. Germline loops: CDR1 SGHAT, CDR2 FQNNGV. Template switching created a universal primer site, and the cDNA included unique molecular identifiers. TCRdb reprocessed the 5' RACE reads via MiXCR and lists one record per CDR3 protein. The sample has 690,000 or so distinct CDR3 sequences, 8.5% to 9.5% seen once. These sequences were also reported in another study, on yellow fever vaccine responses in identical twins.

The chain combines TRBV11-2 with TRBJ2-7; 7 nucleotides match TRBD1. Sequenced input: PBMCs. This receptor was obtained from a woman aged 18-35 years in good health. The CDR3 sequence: CASSRTPGTAAYEQYF. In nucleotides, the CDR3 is TGTGCCAGCAGCCGAACCCCCGGGACAGCAGCCTACGAGCAGTACTTC. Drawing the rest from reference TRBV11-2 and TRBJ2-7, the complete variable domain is EAGVAQSPRYKIIEKRQSVAFWCNPISGHATLYWYQQILGQGPKLLIQFQNNGVVDDSQLPKDRFSAERLKGVDSTLKIQPAKLEDSAVYLCASSRTPGTAAYEQYFGPGTRLTVT.